This TCR beta chain came from a study of blood T cell repertoires in COVID-19. Study as a whole: Sites across the United States, Italy and Spain contributed samples from acute and convalescent COVID-19. T cells, B-cell-depleted T cells, or PBMCs provided the cDNA or gDNA that served as material.

Losses at the gene ends were 4 bases for V and 11 bases for J; bases not matched to a gene: 6. The CDR3 is made up of 12 amino acids. Germline CDR1 and CDR2: SGHTA and FQGNSA. Seattle patients were enrolled while actively infected and followed longitudinally. Per the authors' pipeline: By means of reference gene primer amplification, nucleated cell counts were estimated. TCRdb's copy holds only in-frame clones and misses some; the assay was immunoSEQ multiplex PCR. That table furnishes V, J and clone size, whereas the DNA furnished D and trimming. Here the sample spans under 450,000 clones, 89% being singletons.

Source material: peripheral blood. J is TRBJ1-1 and V is TRBV7-2; 8 positions match TRBD1. The TCR comes from a woman aged 35 to 49 with COVID-19, enrolled during active disease. The CDR3 protein is CASSSRTGRAFF. CDR3 coding DNA: TGTGCCAGCAGCTCAAGGACAGGGAGGGCTTTCTTT.